This T cell receptor (beta chain) was retrieved from a study of T cells in Graves' hyperthyroidism and ophthalmopathy. Study-level information: The authors collected peripheral blood at initial diagnosis, before any treatment. Study-level results: Researchers report that a 13 V-J model separated ophthalmopathy from stable hyperthyroidism.

This clonotype was seen repeatedly, ten times or more. What it binds is not known. The V end lost 3 bases, the J end lost 5 bases, and 10 bases lay between the germline ends. Germline lookup yields CDR1 MNHEY and CDR2 SMNVEV (reference sequence). This CDR3 is built from 13 residues. Amplification yielded TCR beta CDR3 regions, with RNA transcripts as the source. The HTBI primer set served for first-round RT-PCR of the TCR CDR3. TCRdb fed the multiplex PCR reads into MiXCR, producing one record per CDR3 protein. The data show approximately 690,000 distinct CDR3 sequences, around 13% seen once. The source material was blood. The receptor's source is a woman aged 50 to 60 with Graves' ophthalmopathy. V and J are TRBV27 and TRBJ1-1; D is possibly TRBD1 (5 bases). CDR3 sequence: CASSFFRATEAFF. The CDR3 region has the DNA TGTGCCAGCAGTTTTTTCAGGGCTACTGAAGCTTTCTTT.